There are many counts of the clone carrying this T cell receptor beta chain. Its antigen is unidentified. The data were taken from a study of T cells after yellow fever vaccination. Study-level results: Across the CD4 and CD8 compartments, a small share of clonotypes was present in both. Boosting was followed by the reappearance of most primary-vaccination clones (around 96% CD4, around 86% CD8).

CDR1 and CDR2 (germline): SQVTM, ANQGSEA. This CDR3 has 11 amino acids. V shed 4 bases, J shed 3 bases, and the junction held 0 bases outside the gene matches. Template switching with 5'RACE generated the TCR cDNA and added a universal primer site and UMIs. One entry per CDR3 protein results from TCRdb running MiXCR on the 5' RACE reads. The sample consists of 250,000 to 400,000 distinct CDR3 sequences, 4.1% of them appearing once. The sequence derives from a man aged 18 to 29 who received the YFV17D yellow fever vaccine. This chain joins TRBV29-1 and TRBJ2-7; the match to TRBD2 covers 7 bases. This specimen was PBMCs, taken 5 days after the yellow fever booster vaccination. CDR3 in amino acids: CSVGDYYEQYF. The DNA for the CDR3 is TGCAGCGTTGGGGACTACTACGAGCAGTACTTC.